A single T cell receptor (beta chain) is shown here with its context. Germline CDR1 is LGHNT and CDR2 is FRNRAP. The CDR3 contains 15 residues. J lost 0 bases, V lost 7 bases, and 6 bases had no gene match. The data belong to a study of PD-L1 blockade in urothelial cancer. In the study overall: The median count of T cells in tumor samples was some 1,300.

Data came from immunoSEQ multiplex PCR; TCRdb stores just in-frame clones and leaves some out. The table has more than 250 clones, 31% seen once. The chain recombines TRBV12-5 with TRBJ2-1; 7 bases agree with TRBD1. The sample in question was tumor tissue, obtained before atezolizumab (anti-PD-L1) treatment. The clonotype was recovered from a man between 65 and 85 years old with urothelial cancer. This CDR3 reads CASATGQSSYNEQFF. The DNA for the CDR3 is TGTGCTAGTGCCACGGGACAGAGCTCCTACAATGAGCAGTTCTTC.